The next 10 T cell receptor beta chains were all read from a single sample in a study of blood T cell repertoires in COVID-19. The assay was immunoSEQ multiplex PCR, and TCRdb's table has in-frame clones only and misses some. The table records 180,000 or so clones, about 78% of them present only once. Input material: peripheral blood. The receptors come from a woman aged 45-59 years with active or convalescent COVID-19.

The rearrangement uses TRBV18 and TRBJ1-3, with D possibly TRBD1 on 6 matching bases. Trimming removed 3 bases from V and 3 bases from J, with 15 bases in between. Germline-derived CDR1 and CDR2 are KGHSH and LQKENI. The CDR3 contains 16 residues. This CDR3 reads CASSPSTDSYGNTIYF. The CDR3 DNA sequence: TGTGCCAGCTCACCTTCGACGGACAGCTATGGAAACACCATATATTTT. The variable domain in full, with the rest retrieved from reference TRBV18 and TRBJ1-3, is NAGVMQNPRHLVRRRGQEARLRCSPMKGHSHVYWYRQLPEEGLKFMVYLQKENIIDESGMPKERFSAEFPKEGPSILRIQQVVRGDSAAYFCASSPSTDSYGNTIYFGEGSWLTVV.

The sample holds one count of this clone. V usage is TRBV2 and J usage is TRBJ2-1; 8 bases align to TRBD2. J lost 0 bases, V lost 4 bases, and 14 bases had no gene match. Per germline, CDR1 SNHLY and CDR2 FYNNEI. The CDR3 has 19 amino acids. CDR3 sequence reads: CASSVGGLAGGHSYNEQFF. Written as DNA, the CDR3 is TGTGCCAGCAGTGTGGGAGGACTGGCGGGAGGACACTCCTACAATGAGCAGTTCTTC.

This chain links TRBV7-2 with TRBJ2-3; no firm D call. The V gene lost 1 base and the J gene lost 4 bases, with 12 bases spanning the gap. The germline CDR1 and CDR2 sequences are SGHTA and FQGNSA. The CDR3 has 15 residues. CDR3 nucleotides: TGTGCCAGCAGCTTAGGCACCTTGGCGGCAGATACGCAGTATTTT. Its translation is CASSLGTLAADTQYF.

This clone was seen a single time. CDR3 DNA: TGTGCCTGCCCGGGACGGGGGACTAATGAAAAACTGTTTTTT. Its protein product is CACPGRGTNEKLFF. The genes are TRBV30 and TRBJ1-4; D might be TRBD1 (5 bases). Trimming took 6 bases from V and 2 from J, leaving 13 bases between them. This CDR3 contains 14 residues. Per the germline V gene, CDR1 is GTSNPN and CDR2 is SVGIG (reference sequence). The variable domain in full, with the rest retrieved from reference TRBV30 and TRBJ1-4, is SQTIHQWPATLVQPVGSPLSLECTVEGTSNPNLYWYRQAAGRGLQLLFYSVGIGQISSEVPQNLSASRPQDRQFILSSKKLLLSDSGFYLCACPGRGTNEKLFFGSGTQLSVL.

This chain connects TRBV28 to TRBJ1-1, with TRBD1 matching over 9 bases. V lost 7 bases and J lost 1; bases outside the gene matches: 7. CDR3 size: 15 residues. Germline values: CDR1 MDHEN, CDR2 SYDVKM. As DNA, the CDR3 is TGTGCCAGCAATCACAGGGGGCGCGGGAACACTGAAGCTTTCTTT. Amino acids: CASNHRGRGNTEAFF.

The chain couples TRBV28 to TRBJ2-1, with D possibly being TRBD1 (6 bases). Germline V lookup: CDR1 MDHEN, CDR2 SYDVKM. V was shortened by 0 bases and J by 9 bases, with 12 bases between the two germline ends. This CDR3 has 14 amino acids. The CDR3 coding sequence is TGTGCCAGCAGTTTATGGCAGGGGCGCGGTGAGCAGTTCTTC. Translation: CASSLWQGRGEQFF.

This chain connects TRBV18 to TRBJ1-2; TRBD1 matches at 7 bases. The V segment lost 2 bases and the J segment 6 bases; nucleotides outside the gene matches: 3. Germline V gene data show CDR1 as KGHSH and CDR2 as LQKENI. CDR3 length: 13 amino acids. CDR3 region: CASSPSGGDGYTF. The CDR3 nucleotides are TGTGCCAGCTCACCATCAGGGGGAGATGGCTACACCTTC.

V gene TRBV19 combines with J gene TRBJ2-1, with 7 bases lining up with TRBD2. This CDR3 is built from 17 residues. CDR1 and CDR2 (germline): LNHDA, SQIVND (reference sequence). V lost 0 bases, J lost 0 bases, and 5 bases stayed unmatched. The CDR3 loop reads CASSIDSGGFSYNEQFF. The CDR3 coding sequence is TGTGCCAGTAGTATAGATTCGGGGGGATTCTCCTACAATGAGCAGTTCTTC.

The CDR3 DNA sequence: TGTGCCAGCAGTACGGACAGGGTTGGGGATACGCAGTATTTT. Translation: CASSTDRVGDTQYF. The rearrangement joins TRBV6-2 or TRBV6-3 to TRBJ2-3; 8 bases map to TRBD1. CDR1 is MNHEY and CDR2 is SVGEGT in the germline V gene. This CDR3 comprises 14 residues. The trim removed 5 bases at V and 6 bases at J, leaving 7 bases unmatched.

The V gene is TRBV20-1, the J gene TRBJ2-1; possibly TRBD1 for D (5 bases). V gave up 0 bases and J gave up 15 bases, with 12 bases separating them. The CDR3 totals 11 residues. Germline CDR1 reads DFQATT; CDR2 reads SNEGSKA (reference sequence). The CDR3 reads CSARDQDRGFF. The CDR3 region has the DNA TGCAGTGCTAGAGATCAGGATAGGGGGTTCTTC.